The entry that follows covers one T cell receptor beta chain sequence. Its antigen is unidentified. One end of the junction is discordant with germline, which a read error may explain. These data belong to a study of read filtering for tumor transcriptome and immune sequencing. Background on the study: Revised staging placed eight or nine patients in R-ISS I, 15 to 20 in II, more than five in III. Overall study findings and caveats: IR-seq captured clonotypes deeper and more reliably than RNA-seq. Without single-read clonotypes, shared clonotype proportions correlated more between IR-seq and RNA-seq.

Every patient had bone marrow sampled while the disease was active. This library used roughly 370 ng RNA and molecular barcoded adaptors spanning alpha/delta and beta/gamma chains. One entry per CDR3 protein results from TCRdb running MiXCR on the reads. In the table there are 40,000 or so distinct CDR3 sequences, about 14% of which are singletons. The sequenced material came from a population of CD138-negative cells sorted from bone marrow. The clonotype was recovered from a donor at least 40 years old with multiple myeloma.

CDR3 sequence reads: CAISESKGNQPQQF. In DNA form, the CDR3 reads TGTGCCATCAGTGAGTCCAAGGGCAATCAGCCCCAGCAATTT. The chain couples TRBV10-3 to TRBJ1-5; D is undetermined. CDR1 is ENHRY, CDR2 SYGVKD, per germline. The CDR3 is 14 amino acids.